Below are 27 T cell receptor beta chains sequenced from a single sample in a study of blood T cells in healthy people across ages. PCR was performed a second time for about 6 to 12 cycles using a sample-barcoded 5' primer and a J-beta primer mix. TCRdb processed the 5' RACE reads anew with MiXCR; each CDR3 protein has one entry. The sample holds 700,000 to 950,000 distinct CDR3 sequences, nearly 60% seen once. The sequenced sample was blood. Source of these receptors: a man younger than 40 in good health.

This clonotype has more than one count but fewer than ten. The chain uses TRBV6-5 and TRBJ2-3, with a tentative D call TRBD1 (6 bases). The CDR3 contains 15 residues. Trimming pared 6 bases from V and 2 bases from J, leaving 15 bases between. Per germline, CDR1 MNHEY and CDR2 SVGAGI. CDR3 DNA: TGTGCCAGCAGCCTAGGACAGACTCTCACAGATACGCAGTATTTT. This sequence encodes CASSLGQTLTDTQYF.

This clonotype turned up a few times. The rearrangement joins TRBV27 to TRBJ2-1; perhaps TRBD2 as D (5 bases). The CDR3 covers 15 residues. The germline gives CDR1 MNHEY, CDR2 SMNVEV (reference sequence). Trimming cost V 2 bases and J 4 bases, with 12 bases left between them. The CDR3 reads CASSLRGPFYNEQFF. As DNA, the CDR3 is TGTGCCAGCAGTTTAAGAGGGCCCTTTTACAATGAGCAGTTCTTC.

The chain is built from TRBV5-1 and TRBJ2-6; no reliable D call. This CDR3 is built from 17 residues. Trimming stripped 6 bases from V and 2 bases from J, with 18 bases between. Germline CDR1 and CDR2: SGHRS and YFSETQ. The CDR3 nucleotides read TGCGCCAGCACGCCCGCAGGTACTTTAACTGGGGCCAACGTCCTGACTTTC. It codes for CASTPAGTLTGANVLTF. Variable domain in full (rest from reference TRBV5-1 and TRBJ2-6): KAGVTQTPRYLIKTRGQQVTLSCSPISGHRSVSWYQQTPGQGLQFLFEYFSETQRNKGNFPGRFSGRQFSNSRSEMNVSTLELGDSALYLCASTPAGTLTGANVLTFGAGSRLTVL.

J is TRBJ2-5 and V is TRBV27; 11 bases map to TRBD2. V trimming: 4 bases; J trimming: 5 bases; junction bases outside the gene matches: 9. Germline CDR1 and CDR2: MNHEY and SMNVEV (reference sequence). This CDR3 contains 16 residues. This chain's CDR3 is CASSSRRLAGLETQYF. Written as DNA, the CDR3 is TGTGCCAGCAGTTCGAGACGACTAGCGGGGTTGGAGACCCAGTACTTC.

CDR3: CSARPIYGISDTQYF. The CDR3, as DNA: TGCAGTGCTAGACCTATCTACGGGATCTCAGATACGCAGTATTTT. The chain links TRBV20-1 to TRBJ2-3; D might be TRBD2 (5 bases). CDR3 length: 15 residues. Deletions cut 2 bases from V and 4 bases from J, with 16 bases between. The germline V gene has CDR1 DFQATT and CDR2 SNEGSKA (reference sequence).

The V call is TRBV25-1, the J call TRBJ2-7; D remains ambiguous. Germline lookup yields CDR1 MGHDK and CDR2 SYGVNS. The CDR3 has 12 amino acids. The V end lost 7 bases, the J end lost 2 bases, and 9 bases lay between the germline ends. DNA of the CDR3: TGTGCCAGCAATGGGGAAACCTACGAGCAGTACTTC. Protein product: CASNGETYEQYF.

The chain uses TRBV9 and TRBJ2-1; 7 bases are a match to TRBD2. Germline V gene lookup returns CDR1 SGDLS and CDR2 YYNGEE. The CDR3 length is 16 residues. J was trimmed by 8 bases and V by 0 bases; bases with no gene match: 11. CDR3 in DNA: TGTGCCAGCAGCGTAGGTCCTAGCGGTTATTTCCATGAGCAGTTCTTC. Translation gives CASSVGPSGYFHEQFF.

The chain couples TRBV5-1 to TRBJ2-3, with 10 bases identical to TRBD2. Losses at the gene ends were 0 bases for V and 2 bases for J; bases not matched to a gene: 3. This CDR3 contains 16 residues. Germline V lookup: CDR1 SGHRS, CDR2 YFSETQ. The CDR3 sequence: CASSLATSGDTDTQYF. The CDR3 coding sequence is TGCGCCAGCAGCTTGGCAACTAGCGGGGACACAGATACGCAGTATTTT.

V gene TRBV24-1 combines with J gene TRBJ2-1; the D call may be TRBD1 or TRBD2 (5 bases each). This CDR3 has 13 residues. The germline V and J ends were trimmed by 8 bases and 8 bases, with 15 bases remaining between them. The germline gives CDR1 KGHDR, CDR2 SFDVKD. The CDR3 spells CATMASMGDEQFF. The CDR3 DNA follows: TGTGCCACCATGGCCTCGATGGGGGATGAGCAGTTCTTC.

By its share, this clonotype is medium-sized. The chain links TRBV4-2 to TRBJ2-6; the D is unclear. The CDR3 has 16 residues. Per germline, CDR1 LGHNA and CDR2 YNFKEQ. V dropped 0 bases and J dropped 1 base, with 7 bases sitting between them. CDR3 in amino acids: CASSQEVGSGANVLTF. CDR3 sequence (DNA): TGTGCCAGCAGCCAAGAAGTAGGGTCTGGGGCCAACGTCCTGACTTTC.

The gene calls are TRBV27 and TRBJ2-4; 7 nucleotides match TRBD1. The V segment lost 2 bases and the J segment 1 base; nucleotides outside the gene matches: 11. In germline, CDR1 is MNHEY, CDR2 SMNVEV (reference sequence). The CDR3 contains 18 residues. The chain's CDR3 is CASSLIAPTGPAKNIQYF. CDR3 nucleotides: TGTGCCAGCAGTTTAATCGCCCCGACAGGGCCGGCCAAAAACATTCAGTACTTC.

This clonotype was seen once. The J gene is TRBJ2-6, the V gene TRBV6-5, with 7 bases that match TRBD2. With V trimmed by 6 bases and J by 4 bases, 9 bases remained unmatched. Germline CDR1 and CDR2: MNHEY and SVGAGI. This CDR3 contains 16 residues. CDR3 residues: CASSLRGGYGANVLTF. Here the CDR3 DNA reads TGTGCCAGCAGCCTTAGGGGAGGGTACGGGGCCAACGTCCTGACTTTC.

This clonotype has ten or more counts. V and J are TRBV6-2 or TRBV6-3 and TRBJ2-3, with 11 bases identical to TRBD2. The CDR3 spans 15 residues. V was clipped by 5 bases and J by 10 bases; unmatched bases: 11. The V gene's germline CDR1 is MNHEY and CDR2 SVGEGT. The CDR3 DNA is TGTGCCAGCAGTATCGACCCGACTAGCGGGAAGGCGCAGTATTTT. Translated: CASSIDPTSGKAQYF.

The chain employs TRBV24-1 and TRBJ2-3; TRBD1 matches 10 bases. With V trimmed by 3 bases and J by 1 base, 6 bases remained unmatched. Germline CDR1 reads KGHDR; CDR2 reads SFDVKD. This CDR3 is built from 17 residues. In nucleotides, the CDR3 is TGTGCCACCAGTGATCGGAGACAGGGGGCTGGCACAGATACGCAGTATTTT. Its protein product is CATSDRRQGAGTDTQYF.

The chain uses TRBV20-1 and TRBJ2-6; no clear D gene. Trimming stripped 1 base from V and 4 bases from J, with 5 bases between. There are 13 residues in the CDR3. CDR1 is DFQATT, CDR2 SNEGSKA, per germline (reference sequence). The CDR3 loop reads CSARATGANVLTF. In DNA, the CDR3 is TGCAGTGCTAGAGCTACCGGGGCCAACGTCCTGACTTTC.

V and J are TRBV7-2 and TRBJ2-3, with a tentative D call TRBD1 (5 bases). With 1 base removed from V and 0 bases from J, the gap between germline ends came to 8 bases. The CDR3 is made up of 15 amino acids. Per germline, CDR1 SGHTA and CDR2 FQGNSA. Written as DNA, the CDR3 is TGTGCCAGCAGCTTAGTGACAGCTAGCACAGATACGCAGTATTTT. The encoded protein is CASSLVTASTDTQYF.

This clonotype showed up just a few times. The chain carries TRBV20-1 and TRBJ2-3; weak D call: TRBD2 (5 bases). The CDR3 runs to 16 residues. CDR1 and CDR2 (germline): DFQATT, SNEGSKA (reference sequence). Trimming took off 3 bases at V and 1 base at J, with 17 bases between the two ends. The CDR3 DNA reads TGCAGTGCTAGGCCCCCGGGGAGTGCAGGCACAGATACGCAGTATTTT. Translated: CSARPPGSAGTDTQYF.

The chain is built from TRBV7-2 and TRBJ2-1, with TRBD2 as a possible D gene (6 bases). Trimming left V 6 bases short and J 6 bases short, with 12 bases between. Germline assignment: CDR1 SGHTA and CDR2 FQGNSA. The CDR3 contains 13 residues. CDR3 sequence: CASRRSGFNEQFF. Here the CDR3 DNA reads TGTGCCAGCAGACGAAGCGGGTTCAATGAGCAGTTCTTC. The complete variable domain, with remaining parts taken from reference TRBV7-2 and TRBJ2-1, reads GAGVSQSPSNKVTEKGKDVELRCDPISGHTALYWYRQSLGQGLEFLIYFQGNSAPDKSGLPSDRFSAERTGGSVSTLTIQRTQQEDSAVYLCASRRSGFNEQFFGPGTRLTVL.

This clonotype was seen a handful of times. The V and J genes are TRBV7-2 and TRBJ2-7; unclear D gene. V gave up 2 bases and J gave up 6 bases, with 11 bases separating them. Germline lookup yields CDR1 SGHTA and CDR2 FQGNSA. The CDR3 consists of 13 residues. The CDR3 region is CASSLSGWSEQYF. CDR3 in DNA: TGTGCCAGCAGCTTAAGTGGGTGGAGCGAGCAGTACTTC.

The CDR3 reads CASREVRNYNEQFF. CDR3 in DNA: TGTGCCAGCAGGGAGGTCCGGAACTACAATGAGCAGTTCTTC. This sequence joins TRBV5-6 and TRBJ2-1; TRBD2 might be the D (5 bases). The length of the CDR3 is 14 residues. Germline V gene sequence: CDR1 SGHDT, CDR2 YYEEEE. The V end was cut by 5 bases, the J end by 3 bases, with 12 bases between.

The chain joins TRBV29-1 to TRBJ2-7, with D unclear. Germline assignment: CDR1 SQVTM and CDR2 ANQGSEA. This CDR3 region has 13 residues. V lost 2 bases and J 3 bases, leaving 11 bases between the germline ends. The CDR3 reads CSVESPAGYEQYF. CDR3 nucleotide sequence: TGCAGCGTTGAATCCCCAGCCGGCTACGAGCAGTACTTC.

The V and J genes are TRBV10-3 and TRBJ2-7, with 9 bases that match TRBD2. V was clipped by 0 bases and J by 6 bases; unmatched bases: 6. In germline, CDR1 is ENHRY, CDR2 SYGVKD. The CDR3 is made up of 15 amino acids. The DNA of the CDR3 is TGTGCCATCAGTGAGTCCAGCGGGGGGTTCAGCGAGCAGTACTTC. It yields the protein CAISESSGGFSEQYF.

The rearrangement links TRBV7-9 to TRBJ2-7; 7 nucleotides agree with TRBD1. Germline V gene sequence: CDR1 SEHNR, CDR2 FQNEAQ (reference sequence). This CDR3 is 12 amino acids long. Unmatched junction bases numbered 4, after V lost 8 bases and J lost 3 bases. CDR3 amino acids: CASGDSGYEQYF. DNA of the CDR3: TGTGCCAGCGGGGACAGCGGCTACGAGCAGTACTTC.

The table lists this clonotype with a count of one. As DNA, the CDR3 is TGCAGCGTGGCCCCCCGGGGGCTGAGCTATGGCTACACCTTC. It translates to CSVAPRGLSYGYTF. The chain is built from TRBV29-1 and TRBJ1-2; tentative D call: TRBD1 (6 bases). CDR3 length: 14 residues. CDR1 SQVTM and CDR2 ANQGSEA come from the germline V gene. Trimming shortened V by 6 bases and J by 4 bases, and 18 bases separated the two germline ends.

J is TRBJ1-1 and V is TRBV7-2, with a possible D match to TRBD1 (6 bases). This CDR3 region has 14 residues. Per the germline V gene, CDR1 is SGHTA and CDR2 is FQGNSA. With 7 bases removed from V and 4 bases from J, the gap between germline ends came to 16 bases. The CDR3 is CASTPGGGATEAFF. The DNA for the CDR3 is TGTGCCAGCACCCCGGGAGGGGGGGCCACTGAAGCTTTCTTT.

On this clonotype itself: Compared with germline, one end of the junction differs, possibly owing to a read error. This chain joins TRBV4-2 and TRBJ2-1, with a tentative D call TRBD2 (5 bases). The CDR3 length is 13 residues. Germline V CDR1 and CDR2: LGHNA, YNFKEQ. The CDR3: CAGSRDDGNEQFF. As DNA, the CDR3 is TGTGCCGGCAGCCGGGATGACGGCAATGAGCAGTTCTTC.

The chain couples TRBV18 to TRBJ2-5, with D perhaps matching TRBD1 or TRBD2 (5 bases each). Trimming shortened V by 1 base and J by 2 bases, and 17 bases separated the two germline ends. The germline V gene has CDR1 KGHSH and CDR2 LQKENI. The CDR3 is made up of 17 amino acids. In DNA, the CDR3 is TGTGCCAGCTCACCACTTAGCTCCGGTGGGGGACAAGAGACCCAGTACTTC. Its protein is CASSPLSSGGGQETQYF. The entire variable domain, with the rest obtained from reference TRBV18 and TRBJ2-5, is as follows: NAGVMQNPRHLVRRRGQEARLRCSPMKGHSHVYWYRQLPEEGLKFMVYLQKENIIDESGMPKERFSAEFPKEGPSILRIQQVVRGDSAAYFCASSPLSSGGGQETQYFGPGTRLLVL.